This record concerns one TCR beta chain sequence. Many counts were recorded for this clonotype. It has no known antigen specificity. No much larger clone is present one base from it, and per-base qualities are unavailable. These data come from a study of T cells in Graves' hyperthyroidism and ophthalmopathy (dated by TCRdb to the late 2010s). For the study in its entirety: Peripheral blood was collected at initial diagnosis, before any treatment. To identify TCR V-J signatures that set the groups apart, the researchers used a discovery cohort of more than 95 patients, made up of roughly 40 with Graves' ophthalmopathy and some 60 with stable Graves' hyperthyroidism. An independent validation cohort of under 20 hyperthyroidism patients and approximately 17 patients who later progressed to ophthalmopathy tested prospective prediction of ophthalmopathy. The roughly 91 discovery patients were randomly split 7:3 into training and test sets. In several Graves' hyperthyroidism patients, the study also compared T-cell repertoires from thyroid tissue with T-cell repertoires from blood. After blood sampling, hyperthyroidism patients were treated with methimazole at a starting dose of 30 mg daily, and ophthalmopathy patients were treated with high-dose intravenous methylprednisolone. According to the paper, TCR Vbeta CDR3 sequencing was carried out on 120 to 150 peripheral blood samples, which came from 40 to 45 ophthalmopathy, about 75 hyperthyroidism and approximately 17 progressor patients. Points the paper makes about the study in general: Blood samples also contained most of the expanded thyroid clonotypes (frequency above 0.001), which suggests that blood repertoires may reflect thyroid immune responses. In validation, the model predicted progression to ophthalmopathy a median of approximately 6.6 months before onset, with about 67% sensitivity and nearly 75% specificity. In cross-validation, a model built on a 13 V-J signature told ophthalmopathy apart from stable hyperthyroidism with approximately 90% sensitivity and about 81% specificity, and in testing the same model reached 80%/75%. No statistical method was used to set the sample size in advance, and investigators knew the group allocation.

At the junction V is shortened by 4 bases and J by 6 bases, with 16 bases in between. The germline V gene gives CDR1 as SNHLY and CDR2 as FYNNEI. Inclusive of the bounding cysteine and phenylalanine, the CDR3 is 15 residues long. Left in the record is the CDR3 DNA by itself, 45 bases read in frame from the first base. The TCR beta CDR3 regions were amplified from RNA transcripts. The first round of RT-PCR for the TCR CDR3 was performed with the HTBI primer set and the Qiagen OneStep RT-PCR kit. Libraries were constructed in a second round of multiplex PCR, after which size selection and purification were carried out. The libraries were sequenced on an Illumina HiSeq2000 using paired-end 100 bp reads. Under the source paper's analysis protocol: SOAPnuke was used to process the raw data, with reads discarded if the reads contained adapters or uncalled bases, had a mean Phred below 15, or lacked an exact constant-primer or identifier match. High-quality paired reads were merged using COPE v1.2.5, and each unique nucleotide sequence was defined as a clonotype. Clonotypes were aligned to IMGT TRBV, TRBD and TRBJ reference segments using MiTCR v1.1. Analysis was restricted to V-J combinations with a frequency above 0.0001, which covered about 99% of repertoires. The TCS score was defined as F50 (clonal expansion) divided by E x V (chaos), with BLOSUM62-based TCRdist calculated between CDR3 peptides within each V-J. Welch's t-statistics and random forest reduced 500 to 550 V-J features to about 13, which were used in a naive Bayes classifier (R e1071). TCRdb trimmed the raw reads at Q25, called clones with MiXCR and kept productive beta chains. Rows matching on CDR3 protein sequence are summarized as one entry with the most common DNA and genes. The V and J calls shown here were made by TCRdb, not taken from the authors' results. The sample includes around 690,000 distinct CDR3 sequences, with 17% observed a single time. Around a sixth of the sample rests with the top ten.

A patient counted as having stable Graves' hyperthyroidism if no progression to ophthalmopathy occurred over 18 months of follow-up. The hyperthyroidism patients were between 18 and 65 years old and newly diagnosed, with a disease duration of less than 2 months. The study excluded patients with uncontrolled infections, other autoimmune diseases, pregnancy or lactation. Diagnoses were based on clinical symptoms, serum thyroxine and TRAb, thyroid ultrasound and orbital computed tomography. Ficoll-Paque density gradient centrifugation was used to isolate PBMCs from 8 to 10 ml of fresh peripheral blood. Total RNA was extracted with Trizol reagent, and quality was checked on an Agilent 2100 Bioanalyzer.

The rearranged chain carries TRBV2 and TRBJ2-1; 6 matching bases give a weak D call of TRBD1. The material sequenced was blood. This clonotype originated in a man in his forties or fifties with Graves' hyperthyroidism. The DNA sequence reads TGTGCCAGCAGTGCGACAGGAGGATCCCCCAATGAGCAGTTCTTC. It codes for CASSATGGSPNEQFF.